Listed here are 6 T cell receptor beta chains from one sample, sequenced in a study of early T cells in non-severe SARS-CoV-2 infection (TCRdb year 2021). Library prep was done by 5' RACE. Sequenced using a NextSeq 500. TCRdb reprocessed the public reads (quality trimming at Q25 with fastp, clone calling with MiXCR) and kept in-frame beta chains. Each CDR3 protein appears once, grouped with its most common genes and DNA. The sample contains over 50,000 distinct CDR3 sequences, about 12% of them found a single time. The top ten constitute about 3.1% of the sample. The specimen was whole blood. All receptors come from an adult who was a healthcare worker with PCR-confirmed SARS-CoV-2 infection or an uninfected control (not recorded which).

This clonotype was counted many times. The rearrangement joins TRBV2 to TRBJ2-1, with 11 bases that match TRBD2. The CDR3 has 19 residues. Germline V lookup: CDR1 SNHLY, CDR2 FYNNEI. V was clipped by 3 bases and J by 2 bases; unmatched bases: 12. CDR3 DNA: TGTGCCAGCAGTGAGTTAGCGGGGGGGCCGAGGTCGGCCTACAATGAGCAGTTCTTC. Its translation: CASSELAGGPRSAYNEQFF.

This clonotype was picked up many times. In DNA, the CDR3 is TGTGCCAGCAGCGCCGAGGCCGGGGGGACTGAAGCTTTCTTT. It specifies CASSAEAGGTEAFF. The chain has TRBV2 and TRBJ1-1, with D possibly TRBD1 on 5 matching bases. The CDR3 length is 14 residues. Between the trimmed V and J ends, which lost 6 bases and 5 bases, there was a span of 16 bases. Germline CDR1 SNHLY, CDR2 FYNNEI.

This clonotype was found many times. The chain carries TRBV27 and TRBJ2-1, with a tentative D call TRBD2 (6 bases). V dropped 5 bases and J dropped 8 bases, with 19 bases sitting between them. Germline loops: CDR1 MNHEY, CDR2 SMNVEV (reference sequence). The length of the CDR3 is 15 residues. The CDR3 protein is CASSKLAFGEDEQFF. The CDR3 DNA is TGTGCCAGCAGTAAACTAGCATTTGGGGAGGATGAGCAGTTCTTC.

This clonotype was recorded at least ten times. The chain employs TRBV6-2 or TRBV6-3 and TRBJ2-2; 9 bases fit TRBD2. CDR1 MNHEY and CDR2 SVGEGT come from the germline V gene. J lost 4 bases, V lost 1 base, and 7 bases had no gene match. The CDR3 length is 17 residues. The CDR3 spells CASSYWRAGGGTGELFF. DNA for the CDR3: TGTGCCAGCAGTTACTGGAGAGCGGGGGGTGGCACCGGGGAGCTGTTTTTT.

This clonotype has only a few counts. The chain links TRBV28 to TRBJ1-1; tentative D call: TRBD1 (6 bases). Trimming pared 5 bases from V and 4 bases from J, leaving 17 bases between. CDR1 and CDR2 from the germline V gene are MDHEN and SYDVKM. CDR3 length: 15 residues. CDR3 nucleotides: TGTGCCAGCAGTCCGGGGGGCAGGGAGGCCACTGAAGCTTTCTTT. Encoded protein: CASSPGGREATEAFF.

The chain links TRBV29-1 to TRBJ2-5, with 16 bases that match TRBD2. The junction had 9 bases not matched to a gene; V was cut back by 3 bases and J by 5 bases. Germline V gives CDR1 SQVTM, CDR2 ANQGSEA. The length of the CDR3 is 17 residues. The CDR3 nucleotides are TGCAGCGTTGAGTGGGGGACTAGCGGGAGGGCCTTGGAGACCCAGTACTTC. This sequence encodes CSVEWGTSGRALETQYF.